The clone carrying this T cell receptor beta chain was observed a handful of times. TCRdb reprocessed the RT-PCR reads via MiXCR and lists one record per CDR3 protein. This sample has more than 850,000 distinct CDR3 sequences, with over 15% found just once. The sample is drawn from a study of patients and donors after allogeneic stem cell transplantation. The CDR3 covers 17 residues. Unmatched junction bases numbered 5, after V lost 1 base and J lost 1 base. Germline loops: CDR1 SGHTA, CDR2 FQGNSA. This receptor was taken from a human donor who was either an allogeneic HSCT recipient or a stem cell or donor lymphocyte infusion donor (not recorded which). It is not recorded whose cells these are; they may come from a transplant donor. This chain links TRBV7-2 with TRBJ2-7; the match to TRBD2 covers 12 bases. The sample comprised blood, either unsorted or a sorted T cell fraction (not recorded which). The chain's CDR3 is CASSLGTSGGRSYEQYF. For the CDR3, the DNA is TGTGCCAGCAGCTTAGGAACTAGCGGGGGGAGGTCCTACGAGCAGTACTTC.